A single sample is the source of the 2 T cell receptor beta chains below, sequenced in a study of blood T cell repertoires in COVID-19. Profiling relied on immunoSEQ multiplex PCR, and the TCRdb table lists in-frame clones only, not all of them. The sample shows approximately 220,000 clones, around 84% of them seen only once. Material for sequencing was PBMCs or T cells enriched from blood (not recorded which). These receptors were collected from a man aged 35-49 years who had recovered from COVID-19.

In its sample, this clone was seen once. The chain recombines TRBV6-5 with TRBJ1-6; perhaps TRBD1 as D (6 bases). Looked up from germline, CDR1 is MNHEY and CDR2 is SVGAGI. The germline V and J ends were trimmed by 6 bases and 7 bases, with 16 bases remaining between them. CDR3 length: 15 residues. The CDR3 DNA is TGTGCCAGCAGACCCAGGGGCCCTCAGAATTCACCCCTCCACTTT. This sequence encodes CASRPRGPQNSPLHF.

In the case of this clone: Mismatch with germline at one junction end may stem from a read error. The chain has TRBV13 and TRBJ2-3, with D perhaps TRBD2 (6 bases). The CDR3 runs to 15 residues. Per the germline V gene, CDR1 is PRHDT and CDR2 is FYEKMQ (reference sequence). For the CDR3, the DNA is TGTGCCAGCAGCTTTTGGCGGGAACACACATATACGCAGTATTTT. Translated, it gives CASSFWREHTYTQYF. The entire variable domain, with the rest obtained from reference TRBV13 and TRBJ2-3, is as follows: AAGVIQSPRHLIKEKRETATLKCYPIPRHDTVYWYQQGPGQDPQFLISFYEKMQSDKGSIPDRFSAQQFSDYHSELNMSSLELGDSALYFCASSFWREHTYTQYFGPGTRLTVL.